This record looks at one T cell receptor (beta chain) sequence and its context. CD8+ and CD4+ T cells taken from blood had their TCR beta sequenced. Controls were drawn from healthy donors and were matched for age and sex. Germline values: CDR1 SGHDT, CDR2 YYEEEE. The CDR3 covers 16 residues. The V and J ends lost 2 bases and 4 bases respectively, with 16 bases between them. The authors reverse transcribed roughly 0.45 to 1 ug RNA with random hexamers. MiXCR was run by TCRdb on the immunoSEQ multiplex PCR reads, yielding one entry per CDR3 protein. This table holds some 190,000 distinct CDR3 sequences, under 95% found once. This sample stems from a study of CD8 T cells in Susac syndrome.

The gene calls are TRBV5-6 and TRBJ2-1; D is unclear. Sequencing used CD4+ T cells from PBMCs. This receptor was identified in a human donor in good health. The DNA for the CDR3 is TGTGCCAGCAGCTTTCGGGCTGTCCTTATTTACAATGAGCAGTTCTTC. It specifies CASSFRAVLIYNEQFF.